The rows below give T cell receptor beta chains drawn from one sample of a study of T-cell reconstitution after alpha-beta-depleted transplantation in children. TCRdb processed the PCR reads anew with MiXCR; each CDR3 protein has one entry. The sample gives some 240,000 distinct CDR3 sequences, around 8.9% of which show up once; about 4.8% is in the top ten. The material sequenced was PBMCs from the stem cell graft donor, taken from the stem cell graft. Source of these receptors: a human donor who donated a stem cell graft to a child with SCID. Both conserved end residues are part of each CDR3. The D gene is left open where the match is weak. Clone sizes are given selectively: once, few, many, or a class where the clone is expanded.

d_gene: NA
abundance: few
j_gene: TRBJ1-1
v_gene: TRBV12-3/TRBV12-4
CDR3nt: TGTGCCAGCGTCTACGGTTGGGGAGGCAGCTATACGAAAGACACTGAAGCTTTCTTT
CDR3aa: CASVYGWGGSYTKDTEAFF

d_gene: NA
abundance: many
j_gene: TRBJ2-7
v_gene: TRBV20-1
CDR3nt: TGCAGTGCTAGGGTGGGAGAACCCTACGAGCAGTACTTC
CDR3aa: CSARVGEPYEQYF

d_gene: NA
abundance: NA
j_gene: TRBJ1-3
v_gene: TRBV7-2
CDR3nt: TGTGCCAGCAGCCTTAGCGGGGGGCCTGGAAACACCATATATTTT
CDR3aa: CASSLSGGPGNTIYF

d_gene: NA
abundance: many
j_gene: TRBJ1-4
v_gene: TRBV5-1
CDR3nt: TGCGCCAGCAAGCTTGGTTGGGGGGGCCCAAATGAAAAACTGTTTTTT
CDR3aa: CASKLGWGGPNEKLFF

d_gene: NA
abundance: many
j_gene: TRBJ1-5
v_gene: TRBV7-2
CDR3nt: TGTGCCAGCAGCCTTGGAGACAGAGACAATCAGCCCCAGCATTTT
CDR3aa: CASSLGDRDNQPQHF

d_gene: NA
abundance: many
j_gene: TRBJ1-5
v_gene: TRBV5-1
CDR3nt: TGCGCCAGTAGTCAAACGGGGAATAGCAATCAGCCCCAGCATTTT
CDR3aa: CASSQTGNSNQPQHF

d_gene: TRBD2
abundance: many
j_gene: TRBJ2-3
v_gene: TRBV12-3/TRBV12-4
CDR3nt: TGTGCCAGCAGACGAGTGGGAGGGTCAGATACGCAGTATTTT
CDR3aa: CASRRVGGSDTQYF

d_gene: NA
abundance: NA
j_gene: TRBJ1-2
v_gene: TRBV7-2
CDR3nt: TGTGCCAGCAGCCCTGCTAGGAGCTACACCTTC
CDR3aa: CASSPARSYTF

d_gene: NA
abundance: NA
j_gene: TRBJ2-7
v_gene: TRBV2
CDR3nt: TGTGCCAGCATTCTCGGTTCGGTCTCCTACGAGCAGTACTTC
CDR3aa: CASILGSVSYEQYF

d_gene: NA
abundance: many
j_gene: TRBJ1-2
v_gene: TRBV20-1
CDR3nt: TGCAGTGCTAGAGGAACAGGGACTTTGGATGGCTACACCTTC
CDR3aa: CSARGTGTLDGYTF

d_gene: NA
abundance: many
j_gene: TRBJ2-7
v_gene: TRBV12-3/TRBV12-4
CDR3nt: TGTGCCAGCAGTCGCGGGACTCCCTCCTACGAGCAGTACTTC
CDR3aa: CASSRGTPSYEQYF

d_gene: NA
abundance: many
j_gene: TRBJ2-1
v_gene: TRBV29-1
CDR3nt: TGCAGCGTTGAGTCGGGCAGGGACAATGAGCAGTTCTTC
CDR3aa: CSVESGRDNEQFF

d_gene: NA
abundance: many
j_gene: TRBJ2-5
v_gene: TRBV3-1
CDR3nt: TGTGCCAGCAGCCGAGTTTACCGGGAGACCCAGTACTTC
CDR3aa: CASSRVYRETQYF

d_gene: NA
abundance: few
j_gene: TRBJ2-1
v_gene: TRBV29-1
CDR3nt: TGCAGCGTTGAATACAATGAGCAGTTCTTC
CDR3aa: CSVEYNEQFF

d_gene: NA
abundance: many
j_gene: TRBJ2-5
v_gene: TRBV28
CDR3nt: TGTGCCAGCAGTTTTCAGGGGTTGGAGACCCAGTACTTC
CDR3aa: CASSFQGLETQYF

d_gene: TRBD2
abundance: many
j_gene: TRBJ2-3
v_gene: TRBV9
CDR3nt: TGTGCCAGCAGCGTAGGGGCGGGGGGGGCAGATACGCAGTATTTT
CDR3aa: CASSVGAGGADTQYF

d_gene: NA
abundance: many
j_gene: TRBJ1-5
v_gene: TRBV20-1
CDR3nt: TGCAGTGCTAGAGTAGGTTGGGTTGGTCAGCCCCAGCATTTT
CDR3aa: CSARVGWVGQPQHF

d_gene: TRBD2
abundance: many
j_gene: TRBJ2-7
v_gene: TRBV5-5
CDR3nt: TGTGCCAGCAGCCCTAGTAGGACTAGCGTGTACGAGCAGTACTTC
CDR3aa: CASSPSRTSVYEQYF

d_gene: NA
abundance: many
j_gene: TRBJ2-3
v_gene: TRBV12-3/TRBV12-4
CDR3nt: TGTGCCAGCAGTTCTCCCCCTAGGGCAGATACGCAGTATTTT
CDR3aa: CASSSPPRADTQYF

d_gene: NA
abundance: many
j_gene: TRBJ2-5
v_gene: TRBV11-2
CDR3nt: TGTGCCAGCAGCTCGGTGACAAGCCAAGAGACCCAGTACTTC
CDR3aa: CASSSVTSQETQYF

d_gene: NA
abundance: NA
j_gene: TRBJ1-1
v_gene: TRBV7-9
CDR3nt: TGTGCCAGCAGCCCGGGGACGAACACTGAAGCTTTCTTT
CDR3aa: CASSPGTNTEAFF

d_gene: NA
abundance: many
j_gene: TRBJ1-1
v_gene: TRBV6-5
CDR3nt: TGTGCCAGCAGTTCCCGGGACACTGAAGCTTTCTTT
CDR3aa: CASSSRDTEAFF

d_gene: NA
abundance: many
j_gene: TRBJ2-5
v_gene: TRBV28
CDR3nt: TGTGCCAGCAGTTTTCATGGGGATTGGGAGACCCAGTACTTC
CDR3aa: CASSFHGDWETQYF

d_gene: TRBD2
abundance: few
j_gene: TRBJ2-3
v_gene: TRBV20-1
CDR3nt: TGCAGTGCTGCTAGCGGCGGGGATACAGATACGCAGTATTTT
CDR3aa: CSAASGGDTDTQYF

d_gene: NA
abundance: many
j_gene: TRBJ1-1
v_gene: TRBV20-1
CDR3nt: TGCAGTGTGCTGGGGCAGTACACTGAAGCTTTCTTT
CDR3aa: CSVLGQYTEAFF

d_gene: TRBD1
abundance: medium-sized
j_gene: TRBJ1-4
v_gene: TRBV20-1
CDR3nt: TGCAGTGCTCCAAGAACAGGGGGCGCGGGTGAAAAACTGTTTTTT
CDR3aa: CSAPRTGGAGEKLFF

d_gene: NA
abundance: many
j_gene: TRBJ2-1
v_gene: TRBV7-2
CDR3nt: TGTGCCAGCAGTCCTCAATTGGGGGTAGGCTCCTACAATGAGCAGTTCTTC
CDR3aa: CASSPQLGVGSYNEQFF

d_gene: NA
abundance: many
j_gene: TRBJ1-3
v_gene: TRBV6-5
CDR3nt: TGTGCCAGCAGTTACTCGAGCGGGGCTGGAAACACCATATATTTT
CDR3aa: CASSYSSGAGNTIYF

d_gene: NA
abundance: many
j_gene: TRBJ2-3
v_gene: TRBV5-1
CDR3nt: TGCGCCAGCAGCCCCCGTCCGGGAGATACGCAGTATTTT
CDR3aa: CASSPRPGDTQYF

d_gene: NA
abundance: NA
j_gene: TRBJ2-7
v_gene: TRBV12-5
CDR3nt: TGTGCTAGTGGTTCCGATTCCAGCTCCTACGAGCAGTACTTC
CDR3aa: CASGSDSSSYEQYF

d_gene: NA
abundance: many
j_gene: TRBJ2-2
v_gene: TRBV7-9
CDR3nt: TGTGCCAGCAGCCCACGGTCTGGGAGAGGTAACACCGGGGAGCTGTTTTTT
CDR3aa: CASSPRSGRGNTGELFF

d_gene: NA
abundance: many
j_gene: TRBJ1-5
v_gene: TRBV12-3/TRBV12-4
CDR3nt: TGTGCCAGCAGTTTAGTTTCATGGGATCAGCCCCAGCATTTT
CDR3aa: CASSLVSWDQPQHF

d_gene: NA
abundance: many
j_gene: TRBJ2-5
v_gene: TRBV20-1
CDR3nt: TGCAGTGCTAGAGCCCACAGAGTCTGGACCCAGTACTTC
CDR3aa: CSARAHRVWTQYF

d_gene: NA
abundance: many
j_gene: TRBJ2-3
v_gene: TRBV7-2
CDR3nt: TGTGCCAGCAGCTCCCACGCCCCAGGGAAGGATACGCAGTATTTT
CDR3aa: CASSSHAPGKDTQYF

d_gene: NA
abundance: many
j_gene: TRBJ1-3
v_gene: TRBV16
CDR3nt: TGTGCCAGCAGCCCACCACAGTGGGCAGGAAACACCATATATTTT
CDR3aa: CASSPPQWAGNTIYF

d_gene: TRBD1
abundance: many
j_gene: TRBJ1-1
v_gene: TRBV6-2/TRBV6-3
CDR3nt: TGTGCCAGCAGTTTCCTCCGGGACAGGGGTCTGAACACTGAAGCTTTCTTT
CDR3aa: CASSFLRDRGLNTEAFF

d_gene: NA
abundance: many
j_gene: TRBJ2-2
v_gene: TRBV7-3
CDR3nt: TGTGCCAGCAGCTCACAGGGAGCCACCGGGGAGCTGTTTTTT
CDR3aa: CASSSQGATGELFF

d_gene: NA
abundance: NA
j_gene: TRBJ2-2
v_gene: TRBV5-1
CDR3nt: TGCGCCAGCAGCCGGGGACCGTCGGGCACCGGGGAGCTGTTTTTT
CDR3aa: CASSRGPSGTGELFF

d_gene: TRBD1
abundance: many
j_gene: TRBJ1-2
v_gene: TRBV20-1
CDR3nt: TGCAGTGCTAGGCGGCCGACAGGGGGTACGGGCTACACCTTC
CDR3aa: CSARRPTGGTGYTF

d_gene: NA
abundance: many
j_gene: TRBJ1-2
v_gene: TRBV20-1
CDR3nt: TGCAGTGCTGGGCGATCAGGAGGCCCGGGGGGCTACACCTTC
CDR3aa: CSAGRSGGPGGYTF

d_gene: TRBD1
abundance: many
j_gene: TRBJ1-4
v_gene: TRBV18
CDR3nt: TGTGCCAGCTCGCCTCGACAGGGGTATGAAAAACTGTTTTTT
CDR3aa: CASSPRQGYEKLFF

d_gene: NA
abundance: few
j_gene: TRBJ2-3
v_gene: TRBV29-1
CDR3nt: TGCAGCGTTGAAGAGAGGAACAGCCGCACAGATACGCAGTATTTT
CDR3aa: CSVEERNSRTDTQYF

d_gene: NA
abundance: few
j_gene: TRBJ1-5
v_gene: TRBV7-2
CDR3nt: TGTGCCAGCAGCTTAGCGGGCGCAGTTAGCAATCAGCCCCAGCATTTT
CDR3aa: CASSLAGAVSNQPQHF

d_gene: TRBD1
abundance: many
j_gene: TRBJ1-5
v_gene: TRBV5-1
CDR3nt: TGCGCCAGCAGCCCACAGGGGGCCGACAATCAGCCCCAGCATTTT
CDR3aa: CASSPQGADNQPQHF

d_gene: NA
abundance: many
j_gene: TRBJ2-3
v_gene: TRBV7-3
CDR3nt: TGTGCCAGCAGTAGTGGGCAGGTTATCATCACAGATACGCAGTATTTT
CDR3aa: CASSSGQVIITDTQYF

d_gene: TRBD2
abundance: many
j_gene: TRBJ2-5
v_gene: TRBV5-1
CDR3nt: TGCGCCAGCAGCATGGCCACTGGGACTAGCGGGCAAGAGACCCAGTACTTC
CDR3aa: CASSMATGTSGQETQYF

d_gene: NA
abundance: many
j_gene: TRBJ1-2
v_gene: TRBV5-1
CDR3nt: TGCGCCAGCAGCACGGAGCCTGGGCCCTCCTATGGCTACACCTTC
CDR3aa: CASSTEPGPSYGYTF

d_gene: TRBD1
abundance: many
j_gene: TRBJ2-4
v_gene: TRBV4-3
CDR3nt: TGCGCCAGCAGCCAAGATGAGAGGGGACAGGGGGACATTCAGTACTTC
CDR3aa: CASSQDERGQGDIQYF

d_gene: NA
abundance: many
j_gene: TRBJ1-1
v_gene: TRBV15
CDR3nt: TGTGCCACCAGCAGGGGAATGGAGGGACCGAACACTGAAGCTTTCTTT
CDR3aa: CATSRGMEGPNTEAFF

d_gene: TRBD2
abundance: few
j_gene: TRBJ2-7
v_gene: TRBV12-3/TRBV12-4
CDR3nt: TGTGCCAGCAGTCCCTGGGAGGGGACGGACGAGCAGTACTTC
CDR3aa: CASSPWEGTDEQYF

d_gene: TRBD1
abundance: many
j_gene: TRBJ2-7
v_gene: TRBV5-1
CDR3nt: TGCGCCAGCAGCTGGGGGACAGGGCTCTACGAGCAGTACTTC
CDR3aa: CASSWGTGLYEQYF

d_gene: TRBD1
abundance: many
j_gene: TRBJ1-5
v_gene: TRBV12-3/TRBV12-4
CDR3nt: TGTGCCAGCAGTTTTAAGGGAGGGGGCCTAGGTCAGCCCCAGCATTTT
CDR3aa: CASSFKGGGLGQPQHF

d_gene: NA
abundance: NA
j_gene: TRBJ2-4
v_gene: TRBV5-1
CDR3nt: TGCGCCAGCAGCCCCAGGGGCTCGGACAACATTCAGTACTTC
CDR3aa: CASSPRGSDNIQYF

d_gene: NA
abundance: NA
j_gene: TRBJ2-7
v_gene: TRBV7-2
CDR3nt: TGTGCCAGCAGCCCCCCCGGCGGGGCAGGGGACGAGCAGTACTTC
CDR3aa: CASSPPGGAGDEQYF

d_gene: TRBD1
abundance: NA
j_gene: TRBJ2-7
v_gene: TRBV5-6
CDR3nt: TGTGCCAGCAGCTCGGGATTTCTTTGGGGACAGGGAGCCTACGAGCAGTACTTC
CDR3aa: CASSSGFLWGQGAYEQYF